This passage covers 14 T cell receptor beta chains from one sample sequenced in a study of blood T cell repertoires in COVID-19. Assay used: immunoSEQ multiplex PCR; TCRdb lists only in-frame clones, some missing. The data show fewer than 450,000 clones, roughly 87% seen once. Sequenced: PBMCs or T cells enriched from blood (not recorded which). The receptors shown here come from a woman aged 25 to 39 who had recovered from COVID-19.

The CDR3 spells CASSRGTDSYEQYF. DNA of the CDR3: TGCGCCAGCAGCCGGGGGACAGACTCCTACGAGCAGTACTTC. The chain joins TRBV5-1 to TRBJ2-7; possibly TRBD1 for D (7 bases). CDR3 length equals 14 residues. Trimming left V 4 bases short and J 0 bases short, with 11 bases between. The V gene's germline CDR1 is SGHRS and CDR2 YFSETQ. Full variable domain (remainder filled in from reference TRBV5-1 and TRBJ2-7): KAGVTQTPRYLIKTRGQQVTLSCSPISGHRSVSWYQQTPGQGLQFLFEYFSETQRNKGNFPGRFSGRQFSNSRSEMNVSTLELGDSALYLCASSRGTDSYEQYFGPGTRLTVT.

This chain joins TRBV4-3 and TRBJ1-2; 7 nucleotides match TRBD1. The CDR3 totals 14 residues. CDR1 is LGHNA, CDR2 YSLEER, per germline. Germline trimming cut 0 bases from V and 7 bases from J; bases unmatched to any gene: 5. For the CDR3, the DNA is TGCGCCAGCAGCCAAGAAACAGGGGTCGGTGGCTACACCTTC. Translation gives CASSQETGVGGYTF.

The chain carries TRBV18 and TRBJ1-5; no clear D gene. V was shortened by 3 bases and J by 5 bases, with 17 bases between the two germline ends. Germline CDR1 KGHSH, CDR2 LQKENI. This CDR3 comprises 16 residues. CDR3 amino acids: CASSPTRGRADQPQHF. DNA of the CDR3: TGTGCCAGCTCACCCACCCGGGGAAGGGCTGATCAGCCCCAGCATTTT. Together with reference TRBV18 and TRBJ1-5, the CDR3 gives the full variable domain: NAGVMQNPRHLVRRRGQEARLRCSPMKGHSHVYWYRQLPEEGLKFMVYLQKENIIDESGMPKERFSAEFPKEGPSILRIQQVVRGDSAAYFCASSPTRGRADQPQHFGDGTRLSIL.

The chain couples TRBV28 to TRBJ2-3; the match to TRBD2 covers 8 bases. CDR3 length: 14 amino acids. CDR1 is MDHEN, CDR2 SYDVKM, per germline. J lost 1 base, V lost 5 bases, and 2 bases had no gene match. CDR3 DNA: TGTGCCAGCAGTCGGCGGGGGGGCACAGATACGCAGTATTTT. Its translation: CASSRRGGTDTQYF.

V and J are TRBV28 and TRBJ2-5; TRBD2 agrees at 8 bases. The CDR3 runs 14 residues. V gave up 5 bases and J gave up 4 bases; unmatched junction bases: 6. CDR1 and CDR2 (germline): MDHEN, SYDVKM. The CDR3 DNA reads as TGTGCCAGCAGTCCCTTTGCGGGGGGAGAGACCCAGTACTTC. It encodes CASSPFAGGETQYF.

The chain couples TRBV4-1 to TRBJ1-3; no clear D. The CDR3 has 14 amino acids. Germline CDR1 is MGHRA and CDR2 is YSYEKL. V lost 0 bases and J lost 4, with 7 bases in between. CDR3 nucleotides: TGCGCCAGCAGCCAAGAATTATCCGGAAACACCATATATTTT. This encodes CASSQELSGNTIYF.

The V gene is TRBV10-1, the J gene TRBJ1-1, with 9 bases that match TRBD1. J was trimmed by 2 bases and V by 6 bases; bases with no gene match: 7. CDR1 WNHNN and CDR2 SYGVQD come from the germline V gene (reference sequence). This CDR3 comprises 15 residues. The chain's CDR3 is CASRPRTGGNTEAFF. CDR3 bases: TGCGCCAGCAGGCCTCGCACAGGGGGCAACACTGAAGCTTTCTTT.

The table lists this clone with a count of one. CDR3 DNA: TGTGCCAGTAGTATAGACGGGGGATACAATGAGCAGTTCTTC. This codes for CASSIDGGYNEQFF. V gene TRBV19 combines with J gene TRBJ2-1; D is possibly TRBD2 (6 bases). V dropped 0 bases and J dropped 4 bases, with 7 bases sitting between them. The germline V gene has CDR1 LNHDA and CDR2 SQIVND (reference sequence). The CDR3 length is 14 residues.

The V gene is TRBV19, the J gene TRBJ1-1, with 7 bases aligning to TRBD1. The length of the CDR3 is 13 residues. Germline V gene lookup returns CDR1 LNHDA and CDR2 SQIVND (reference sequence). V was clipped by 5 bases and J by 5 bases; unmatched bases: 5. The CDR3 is CASSRDRVTEAFF. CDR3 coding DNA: TGTGCCAGTAGTCGCGACAGGGTTACTGAAGCTTTCTTT.

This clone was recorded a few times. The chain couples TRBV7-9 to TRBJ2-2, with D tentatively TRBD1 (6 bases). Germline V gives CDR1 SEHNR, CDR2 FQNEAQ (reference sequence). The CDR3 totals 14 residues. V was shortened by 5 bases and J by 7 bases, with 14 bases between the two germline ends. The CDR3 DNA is TGTGCCAGCAGCACGCATAGCAGGGGCGGGGAGCTGTTTTTT. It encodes CASSTHSRGGELFF.

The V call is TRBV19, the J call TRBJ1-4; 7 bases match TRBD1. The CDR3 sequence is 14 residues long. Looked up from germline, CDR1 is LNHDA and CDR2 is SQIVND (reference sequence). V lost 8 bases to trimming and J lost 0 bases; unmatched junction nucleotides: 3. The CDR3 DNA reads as TGTGCCAGTCGGACAGGCGCAACTAATGAAAAACTGTTTTTT. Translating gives CASRTGATNEKLFF.

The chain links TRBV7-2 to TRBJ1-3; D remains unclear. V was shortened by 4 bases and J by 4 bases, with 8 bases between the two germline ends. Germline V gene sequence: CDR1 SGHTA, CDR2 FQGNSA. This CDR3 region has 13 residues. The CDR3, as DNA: TGTGCCAGCAGCTCGTTGAGGGGAAACACCATATATTTT. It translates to CASSSLRGNTIYF. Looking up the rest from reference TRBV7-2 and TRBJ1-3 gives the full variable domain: GAGVSQSPSNKVTEKGKDVELRCDPISGHTALYWYRQSLGQGLEFLIYFQGNSAPDKSGLPSDRFSAERTGGSVSTLTIQRTQQEDSAVYLCASSSLRGNTIYFGEGSWLTVV.

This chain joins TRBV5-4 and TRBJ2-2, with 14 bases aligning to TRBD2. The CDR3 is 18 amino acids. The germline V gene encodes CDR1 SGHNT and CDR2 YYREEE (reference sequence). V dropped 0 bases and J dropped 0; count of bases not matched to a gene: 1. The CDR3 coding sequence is TGTGCCAGCAGCTTGGCGGGACTAGCGGGGGCGAACACCGGGGAGCTGTTTTTT. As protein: CASSLAGLAGANTGELFF.

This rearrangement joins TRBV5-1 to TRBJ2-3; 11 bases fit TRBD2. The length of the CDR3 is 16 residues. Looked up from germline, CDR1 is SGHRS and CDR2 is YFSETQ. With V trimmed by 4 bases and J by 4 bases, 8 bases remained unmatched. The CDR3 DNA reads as TGCGCCAGCAGCGCGGATCTAGCGGGGGGCTCAGATACGCAGTATTTT. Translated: CASSADLAGGSDTQYF.